Following are 30 T cell receptor beta chains from one sample sequenced in a study of identical twins. TCRdb re-called the 5' RACE reads with MiXCR, one entry per CDR3 protein. The table has about 520,000 distinct CDR3 sequences, roughly 21% seen once; the top ten hold 0.8% to 1%. These data also formed part of another study, on T cells expressing NK-cell markers.

The sequenced sample consisted of CD4+ T cells sorted from blood. The receptors derive from a young woman in good health.

This clonotype was seen a few times. The rearrangement links TRBV20-1 to TRBJ2-7; D could derive from TRBD1 or TRBD2 (6 bases each). CDR3 length: 14 residues. Germline assignment: CDR1 DFQATT and CDR2 SNEGSKA (reference sequence). The V gene lost 4 bases and the J gene lost 0 bases, with 13 bases spanning the gap. The CDR3 loop reads CSATRGGGSYEQYF. The CDR3 nucleotides read TGCAGTGCTACCCGAGGAGGGGGCTCCTACGAGCAGTACTTC.

The chain links TRBV5-5 to TRBJ1-2; TRBD1 is a possible D gene (6 bases). CDR3 size: 15 residues. V lost 2 bases and J 2 bases, leaving 13 bases between the germline ends. CDR1 SGHKS and CDR2 YYEKEE come from the germline V gene (reference sequence). CDR3 protein: CASSLFERGNYGYTF. CDR3 DNA: TGTGCCAGCAGCTTATTCGAGAGGGGGAACTATGGCTACACCTTC.

The J gene is TRBJ2-4, the V gene TRBV3-1; weak D call: TRBD1 (5 bases). V was shortened by 8 bases and J by 7 bases, with 12 bases between the two germline ends. CDR1 is LGHDT and CDR2 is YNNKEL in the germline V gene (reference sequence). The length of the CDR3 is 12 residues. The CDR3 spells CASGRTTNIQYF. The CDR3 DNA reads TGTGCCAGCGGACGGACAACCAACATTCAGTACTTC.

This clonotype was seen at least ten times. CDR3 protein: CASSFRDNEQFF. The CDR3 nucleotides are TGTGCCAGCAGTTTTAGGGACAATGAGCAGTTCTTC. The chain employs TRBV12-3 or TRBV12-4 and TRBJ2-1, with D hard to call. The V end was cut by 3 bases, the J end by 5 bases, with 5 bases between. This CDR3 is 12 amino acids long.

J is TRBJ2-3 and V is TRBV20-1, with 9 bases aligning to TRBD1. V was clipped by 7 bases and J by 3 bases; unmatched bases: 11. CDR3 length equals 15 residues. The germline gives CDR1 DFQATT, CDR2 SNEGSKA (reference sequence). The CDR3 loop reads CSVLLPGQGTDTQYF. CDR3 in DNA: TGCAGTGTTCTACTACCGGGACAGGGTACAGATACGCAGTATTTT.

This clonotype was observed a few times. The V call is TRBV12-3 or TRBV12-4, the J call TRBJ2-1, with D tentatively TRBD2 (6 bases). This CDR3 is 12 amino acids long. The V end lost 5 bases, the J end lost 13 bases, and 15 bases lay between the germline ends. The CDR3 here is CASSATPAGQFF. DNA of the CDR3: TGTGCCAGCAGTGCCACCCCGGCGGGACAGTTCTTC.

This clonotype appeared a few times. V gene TRBV5-1 combines with J gene TRBJ2-1; 11 bases are shared with TRBD2. V dropped 6 bases and J dropped 8; count of bases not matched to a gene: 13. Per the germline V gene, CDR1 is SGHRS and CDR2 is YFSETQ. The CDR3 contains 16 residues. The CDR3 nucleotides are TGCGCCAGCAATAATATAGCGGGAGGGGTAGTCGATGAGCAGTTCTTC. Protein: CASNNIAGGVVDEQFF.

This clonotype was counted only a few times. In this CDR3 the conserved last residue, phenylalanine or tryptophan, is missing, so a read error is likely. The DNA is omitted, as the CDR3 cannot be located on it reliably, and the CDR3 follows TCRdb's listing. The chain uses TRBV7-9 and TRBJ1-3; the table gives TRBD1 as D, unverified against the DNA. The CDR3 sequence runs 9 residues, both termini included. Germline loops: CDR1 SEHNR, CDR2 FQNEAQ (reference sequence). The CDR3 sequence is CASPPRSVV.

Only a few counts were recorded for this clonotype. This chain joins TRBV6-1 and TRBJ1-1; D ambiguous. Trimming stripped 4 bases from V and 4 bases from J, with 19 bases between. The CDR3 extends over 16 amino acids. In germline, CDR1 is MNHNS, CDR2 SASEGT. The CDR3 reads CASSASFGQEGTEAFF. CDR3 nucleotides: TGTGCCAGCAGTGCATCGTTTGGCCAGGAGGGCACTGAAGCTTTCTTT.

The sample holds many counts of this clonotype. The chain recombines TRBV27 with TRBJ1-6, with D tentatively TRBD1 (5 bases). Trimming removed 3 bases from V and 7 bases from J, with 16 bases in between. The CDR3 length is 16 residues. Germline V gene lookup returns CDR1 MNHEY and CDR2 SMNVEV (reference sequence). The DNA for the CDR3 is TGTGCCAGCAGTTTGGGGAGGGGTGGCGGAAATTCACCCCTCCACTTT. Translated, it gives CASSLGRGGGNSPLHF.

The V gene is TRBV5-8, the J gene TRBJ2-1, with TRBD2 matching 9 bases. The V and J ends lost 0 bases and 4 bases, in that order; junction bases with no gene match: 8. The CDR3 totals 17 residues. Per germline, CDR1 SGHTS and CDR2 YDEGEE. The CDR3 here is CASSLVAGASGYNEQFF. Written as DNA, the CDR3 is TGTGCCAGCAGCTTGGTAGCGGGGGCCTCTGGGTACAATGAGCAGTTCTTC.

The gene calls are TRBV5-1 and TRBJ2-5; possible D gene TRBD2, 6 bases. The CDR3 is made up of 16 amino acids. CDR1 and CDR2 (germline): SGHRS, YFSETQ. V was clipped by 2 bases and J by 5 bases, with 19 bases between them. The CDR3 is CASSLGGGSNPETQYF. The CDR3 DNA sequence: TGCGCCAGCAGCTTAGGTGGGGGGTCCAACCCGGAGACCCAGTACTTC.

The genes are TRBV6-2 or TRBV6-3 and TRBJ2-7, with D perhaps matching TRBD2 (6 bases). The germline V and J ends were trimmed by 3 bases and 5 bases, with 14 bases remaining between them. CDR1 and CDR2 (germline): MNHEY, SVGEGT. This CDR3 is built from 14 residues. CDR3 coding DNA: TGTGCCAGCAGTTATGGAAGGATAGCGGACGAGCAGTACTTC. Translated: CASSYGRIADEQYF.

The gene calls are TRBV7-9 and TRBJ2-7; D uncertain. CDR1 and CDR2 from the germline V gene are SEHNR and FQNEAQ (reference sequence). V lost 1 base to trimming and J lost 5 bases, with 15 bases between them. The CDR3 spans 15 residues. For the CDR3, the DNA is TGTGCCAGCAGCTTAGGAGGCTGGGTTGTAGACGAGCAGTACTTC. It specifies CASSLGGWVVDEQYF. Based on the CDR3 plus reference TRBV7-9 and TRBJ2-7, the full variable domain is DTGVSQNPRHKITKRGQNVTFRCDPISEHNRLYWYRQTLGQGPEFLTYFQNEAQLEKSRLLSDRFSAERPKGSFSTLEIQRTEQGDSAMYLCASSLGGWVVDEQYFGPGTRLTVT.

The chain couples TRBV20-1 to TRBJ2-3; TRBD2 is a possible D gene (5 bases). The CDR3 extends over 12 amino acids. Germline V lookup: CDR1 DFQATT, CDR2 SNEGSKA (reference sequence). Trimming left V 6 bases short and J 6 bases short, with 13 bases between. CDR3 in amino acids: CSAYGKPDTQYF. The CDR3 DNA is TGCAGTGCCTACGGGAAACCGGATACGCAGTATTTT.

This clonotype was observed a few times. J is TRBJ2-5 and V is TRBV11-2; 11 positions agree with TRBD2. J gave up 2 bases and V 0 bases, and 5 bases lay outside the gene matches. There are 17 residues in the CDR3. Germline CDR1 SGHAT, CDR2 FQNNGV. CDR3: CASSLEKTSGTQETQYF. As DNA, the CDR3 is TGTGCCAGCAGCTTAGAAAAGACTAGCGGGACACAAGAGACCCAGTACTTC.

This clonotype was detected a few times. Written as DNA, the CDR3 is TGTGCCACCAGCAGGGACTTGGATTTTCTTACTGAAGCTTTCTTT. Translation gives CATSRDLDFLTEAFF. The chain is built from TRBV15 and TRBJ1-1; D is undetermined. V gave up 3 bases and J gave up 5 bases, with 16 bases separating them. Germline loops: CDR1 LNHNV, CDR2 YYDKDF (reference sequence). The CDR3 is made up of 15 amino acids.

This rearrangement joins TRBV13 to TRBJ2-7, with 16 bases that match TRBD2. V lost 5 bases, J lost 2 bases, and 6 bases stayed unmatched. Germline lookup yields CDR1 PRHDT and CDR2 FYEKMQ (reference sequence). CDR3 size: 17 residues. The CDR3 is CASSLGLAGGSAYEQYF. The CDR3 coding sequence is TGTGCCAGCAGCCTGGGACTAGCGGGGGGGTCCGCCTACGAGCAGTACTTC.

The V and J genes are TRBV6-6 and TRBJ1-1, with D possibly being TRBD1 (6 bases). Germline V gene lookup returns CDR1 MNHNY and CDR2 SVGAGI (reference sequence). The V gene lost 2 bases and the J gene lost 3 bases, with 7 bases spanning the gap. CDR3 length: 13 residues. The CDR3 here is CASSYRQDTEAFF. As DNA, the CDR3 is TGTGCCAGCAGTTACCGACAGGACACTGAAGCTTTCTTT.

V gene TRBV7-6 combines with J gene TRBJ2-7, with 9 bases identical to TRBD1. Germline V lookup: CDR1 SGHVS, CDR2 FNYEAQ. The CDR3 consists of 15 residues. J lost 1 base, V lost 4 bases, and 5 bases had no gene match. CDR3 region: CASSSAGTGSYEQYF. The CDR3, as DNA: TGTGCCAGCAGCTCTGCCGGGACAGGGTCCTACGAGCAGTACTTC. The entire variable domain, with the rest obtained from reference TRBV7-6 and TRBJ2-7, is as follows: GAGVSQSPRYKVTKRGQDVALRCDPISGHVSLYWYRQALGQGPEFLTYFNYEAQQDKSGLPNDRFSAERPEGSISTLTIQRTEQRDSAMYRCASSSAGTGSYEQYFGPGTRLTVT.

The chain combines TRBV5-6 with TRBJ1-1; D is ambiguous. The ends were cut back, 5 bases at V and 3 bases at J, with 14 bases in the middle. Germline CDR1 and CDR2: SGHDT and YYEEEE. CDR3 length: 14 amino acids. CDR3 loop: CASRAVAADTEAFF. For the CDR3, the DNA is TGTGCCAGCAGGGCCGTTGCGGCGGACACTGAAGCTTTCTTT.

The V call is TRBV10-3, the J call TRBJ2-3, with 8 bases fitting TRBD2. The J segment lost 4 bases and the V segment lost 3 bases, leaving 15 bases of the junction unmatched. There are 18 residues in the CDR3. Germline lookup yields CDR1 ENHRY and CDR2 SYGVKD. CDR3: CAISEPGGWPRPPDTQYF. The CDR3 DNA sequence: TGTGCCATCAGTGAACCGGGAGGGTGGCCGCGACCGCCAGATACGCAGTATTTT.

In its sample, this clonotype was seen a few times. The chain combines TRBV29-1 with TRBJ2-2; TRBD2 might be the D (6 bases). The CDR3 loop spans 14 amino acids. The germline CDR1 and CDR2 sequences are SQVTM and ANQGSEA. Trimming removed 0 bases from V and 6 bases from J, with 11 bases in between. The CDR3, as DNA: TGCAGCGTTGAAGAAACGGGACTTGCCGGGGAGCTGTTTTTT. Translating it yields CSVEETGLAGELFF.

A few counts support this clonotype. This chain joins TRBV6-1 and TRBJ2-3; the match to TRBD2 covers 13 bases. This CDR3 is 16 amino acids long. CDR1 is MNHNS, CDR2 SASEGT, per germline. V trimming: 6 bases; J trimming: 4 bases; junction bases outside the gene matches: 7. The CDR3 spells CASRRGTSGIADTQYF. CDR3 nucleotide sequence: TGTGCCAGCAGGCGAGGGACTAGCGGGATAGCAGATACGCAGTATTTT.

V is TRBV20-1 and J is TRBJ1-5; possible D gene TRBD1, 6 bases. Germline V gene data show CDR1 as DFQATT and CDR2 as SNEGSKA (reference sequence). The CDR3 totals 12 residues. Trimming pared 3 bases from V and 8 bases from J, leaving 11 bases between. The CDR3 bases are TGCAGTGCTAGTTCGGGGGACAAGCCCCAGCATTTT. This sequence encodes CSASSGDKPQHF.

This clonotype was seen at least ten times. At one of its ends the junction is not consistent with the germline gene, which may arise from a read error. The chain combines TRBV5-1 with TRBJ2-2; maybe TRBD2 (6 bases). The CDR3 has 13 amino acids. The germline V gene encodes CDR1 SGHRS and CDR2 YFSETQ. CDR3 sequence: CASSLGGPGELFF. Here the CDR3 DNA reads TGTGCCAGCAGTTTAGGAGGGCCCGGGGAGCTGTTTTTT.

This clonotype was picked up a small number of times. The genes are TRBV5-5 and TRBJ2-2, with D possibly being TRBD2 (6 bases). V was pared by 0 bases and J by 4 bases, with 13 bases between. This CDR3 contains 16 residues. CDR1 and CDR2 from the germline V gene are SGHKS and YYEKEE (reference sequence). The CDR3 protein is CASSLASGRSTGELFF. The CDR3 nucleotides read TGTGCCAGCAGCTTGGCTTCAGGGAGGAGCACCGGGGAGCTGTTTTTT.

This clonotype was observed at least ten times. The chain joins TRBV5-6 to TRBJ2-5; no clear D. CDR1 and CDR2 (germline): SGHDT, YYEEEE. Deletions cut 1 base from V and 5 bases from J, with 6 bases between. The CDR3 extends over 12 amino acids. The CDR3 coding sequence is TGTGCCAGCAGCTTGCGTGAGGAGACCCAGTACTTC. Its protein is CASSLREETQYF.

This clonotype was detected a few times. V and J are TRBV29-1 and TRBJ2-1; 8 bases fit TRBD1. After removal of 6 bases from V and 6 bases from J, the junction contained 10 bases not matched to a gene. The CDR3 totals 14 residues. Germline-derived CDR1 and CDR2 are SQVTM and ANQGSEA. This CDR3 is CSVTDRGMGNEQFF. Written as DNA, the CDR3 is TGCAGCGTCACCGACAGGGGAATGGGCAATGAGCAGTTCTTC.

V gene TRBV4-2 combines with J gene TRBJ1-6; no firm D call. CDR1 LGHNA and CDR2 YNFKEQ come from the germline V gene. This CDR3 has 15 residues. The V and J ends lost 0 bases and 6 bases respectively, with 9 bases between them. CDR3 nucleotides: TGTGCCAGCAGCCAAGATCCTTCCCGTAATTCACCCCTCCACTTT. Translated: CASSQDPSRNSPLHF.